The present T cell receptor beta chain was sequenced within a study of vaccination and CD4 T cells after COVID-19. There are a few counts of this clonotype. Antigen specificity is unknown. The treatment: 10-day PBMC culture with coronavirus spike peptide pools or control peptides (ViraFEST assay). The V gene lost 3 bases and the J gene lost 5 bases, with 22 bases spanning the gap. The germline gives CDR1 LNHDA, CDR2 SQIVND (reference sequence). This CDR3 region has 17 residues. Cultured CD4+ T-cell DNA underwent Oncomine TCR Beta short-read sequencing. Investigators obtained genomic DNA by extraction from cultured CD4+ T cells. One entry per CDR3 protein results from TCRdb running MiXCR on the PCR reads. In the table there are 13,000 or so distinct CDR3 sequences, 25% to 30% of which are singletons.

The sequencing here drew on CD4+ T cells from blood, cultured in vitro, taken before SARS-CoV-2 vaccination. The V gene is TRBV19, the J gene TRBJ1-1; no clear D gene. This TCR was recovered from a human donor who received a COVID-19 vaccine. The CDR3 region is CASSMGLRAPYRTEAFF. The CDR3 DNA follows: TGTGCCAGTAGTATGGGCCTAAGAGCCCCTTATCGAACTGAAGCTTTCTTT.